The 21 T cell receptor beta chains given below trace back to one sample, sequenced in a study of cytomegalovirus exposure and HLA in healthy donors. It was with 60 Vbeta and 13 Jbeta primers that the PCR ran. The table came from immunoSEQ multiplex PCR; TCRdb's copy has only in-frame clones and leaves some out. The data show 120,000 or so clones, with over 65% seen just once and 3% to 4.5% held by the top ten. The source material was PBMCs. The receptors come from a man aged 40-50 years in good health and CMV-seropositive.

This clone was counted between two and nine times. The chain uses TRBV6-4 and TRBJ1-1; TRBD1 matches at 7 bases. Germline lookup yields CDR1 MRHNA and CDR2 SNTAGT. There are 14 residues in the CDR3. Trimming took 3 bases from V and 1 from J; bases not matched to a gene: 2. The CDR3 DNA reads TGTGCCAGCAGTGAAGCAGGGGGGAACACTGAAGCTTTCTTT. Its translation is CASSEAGGNTEAFF.

The chain links TRBV6-5 to TRBJ2-4, with D perhaps matching TRBD1 (7 bases). Germline CDR1 reads MNHEY; CDR2 reads SVGAGI. V was cut by 0 bases and J by 6 bases, with 12 bases left in between. CDR3 length: 15 amino acids. The CDR3 DNA sequence: TGTGCCAGCAGTTACTCGAGCCAGGGGGGAAACATTCAGTACTTC. It yields the protein CASSYSSQGGNIQYF.

The CDR3 region is CSVESTASYEQYF. The CDR3 coding sequence is TGCAGCGTGGAGTCGACAGCATCCTACGAGCAGTACTTC. The V and J genes are TRBV29-1 and TRBJ2-7, with D perhaps TRBD1 (5 bases). CDR1 SQVTM and CDR2 ANQGSEA come from the germline V gene. The CDR3 sequence is 13 residues long. The V end was cut by 6 bases, the J end by 1 base, with 13 bases between.

The sample holds one count of this clone. V is TRBV9 and J is TRBJ2-1; 9 bases are shared with TRBD1. The CDR3 sequence is 16 residues long. J lost 5 bases, V lost 3 bases, and 9 bases had no gene match. Germline CDR1 is SGDLS and CDR2 is YYNGEE. The CDR3 protein is CASSARRDRADNEQFF. The CDR3 DNA reads as TGTGCCAGCAGCGCTCGCCGGGACAGGGCAGACAATGAGCAGTTCTTC.

This clone has more than one count but fewer than ten. The chain carries TRBV5-1 and TRBJ2-7; maybe TRBD2 (5 bases). Trimming removed 4 bases from V and 3 bases from J, with 20 bases in between. Per germline, CDR1 SGHRS and CDR2 YFSETQ. This CDR3 is 16 amino acids long. This chain's CDR3 is CASSMPLRAGYYEQYF. Here the CDR3 DNA reads TGCGCCAGCAGCATGCCATTGAGGGCAGGCTACTACGAGCAGTACTTC.

This clone was observed a handful of times. The chain links TRBV6-1 to TRBJ1-6; D is unclear. This CDR3 contains 15 residues. The germline gives CDR1 MNHNS, CDR2 SASEGT. With 2 bases removed from V and 5 bases from J, the gap between germline ends came to 10 bases. The CDR3 protein is CASSEQRTNNSPLHF. In nucleotides, the CDR3 is TGTGCCAGCAGTGAACAGCGGACCAATAATTCACCCCTCCACTTT.

The chain carries TRBV11-2 and TRBJ2-7; D perhaps matches TRBD1 (6 bases). Deletions cut 2 bases from V and 1 base from J, with 12 bases between. This CDR3 has 15 amino acids. Looked up from germline, CDR1 is SGHAT and CDR2 is FQNNGV. The CDR3 coding sequence is TGTGCCAGCAGCTTATTCCGACAGGCGTCCTACGAGCAGTACTTC. Protein: CASSLFRQASYEQYF.

On this clone itself: This same CDR3 is encoded by further DNA sequences in the sample. The chain uses TRBV5-1 and TRBJ1-4; TRBD1 matches at 7 bases. V gave up 1 base and J gave up 3 bases; unmatched junction bases: 0. This CDR3 has 14 amino acids. CDR1 is SGHRS and CDR2 is YFSETQ in the germline V gene. CDR3 coding DNA: TGCGCCAGCAGCTTGCAGGGGGCTAATGAAAAACTGTTTTTT. Its translation is CASSLQGANEKLFF.

This sequence joins TRBV2 and TRBJ2-7, with D tentatively TRBD2 (6 bases). The CDR3 totals 16 residues. V gave up 2 bases and J gave up 0 bases, with 14 bases separating them. Germline-derived CDR1 and CDR2 are SNHLY and FYNNEI. The CDR3 nucleotides read TGTGCCAGCAGTGAATCCCTGGGGGGTACCTCCTACGAGCAGTACTTC. Its translation: CASSESLGGTSYEQYF.

The V and J genes are TRBV2 and TRBJ2-1; 9 bases fit TRBD1. There are 14 residues in the CDR3. CDR1 SNHLY and CDR2 FYNNEI come from the germline V gene. After removal of 4 bases from V and 5 bases from J, the junction contained 3 bases not matched to a gene. CDR3 amino acids: CASSGGTGNNEQFF. CDR3 coding DNA: TGTGCCAGCAGTGGGGGGACAGGGAACAATGAGCAGTTCTTC.

This chain uses TRBV5-1 with TRBJ2-5; weak D call: TRBD1 (5 bases). This CDR3 comprises 15 residues. V shed 3 bases and J shed 5 bases, with 17 bases lying between them. Per germline, CDR1 SGHRS and CDR2 YFSETQ. CDR3 region: CASSSSPGLRETQYF. CDR3 coding DNA: TGCGCCAGCAGCTCGAGCCCAGGGTTAAGGGAGACCCAGTACTTC.

This clone was counted once. This CDR3 is CASSIGQGPNQETQYF. In nucleotides, the CDR3 is TGTGCCAGCAGCATTGGACAGGGGCCCAACCAAGAGACCCAGTACTTC. The rearrangement joins TRBV7-2 to TRBJ2-5, with 9 bases identical to TRBD1. V trimming: 5 bases; J trimming: 0 bases; junction bases outside the gene matches: 7. Germline loops: CDR1 SGHTA, CDR2 FQGNSA. The CDR3 loop spans 16 amino acids.

The chain employs TRBV27 and TRBJ2-7, with 7 bases fitting TRBD1. CDR1 is MNHEY, CDR2 SMNVEV, per germline (reference sequence). V lost 4 bases, J lost 2 bases, and 8 bases stayed unmatched. The length of the CDR3 is 15 residues. Written as DNA, the CDR3 is TGTGCCAGCAGTTCCTCTCGACAGGGTCCCTACGAGCAGTACTTC. Translation: CASSSSRQGPYEQYF.

The V gene is TRBV9, the J gene TRBJ1-6, with 8 nucleotides matching TRBD1. The J segment lost 7 bases and the V segment lost 5 bases, leaving 8 bases of the junction unmatched. This CDR3 is 15 amino acids long. Per germline, CDR1 SGDLS and CDR2 YYNGEE. As DNA, the CDR3 is TGTGCCAGCAGTGAAACCGGGACAGGAAATTCACCCCTCCACTTT. This gives the protein CASSETGTGNSPLHF.

This clone was observed a single time. The V gene is TRBV14, the J gene TRBJ2-4, with 10 bases matching TRBD1. With V trimmed by 2 bases and J by 6 bases, 4 bases remained unmatched. Per the germline V gene, CDR1 is SGHDN and CDR2 is FVKESK. The CDR3 covers 15 residues. CDR3 nucleotide sequence: TGTGCCAGCAGCCAAAACTGGGACAGGGGAAACATTCAGTACTTC. This encodes CASSQNWDRGNIQYF.

The count of this clone is one. The CDR3 DNA is TGTGCCAGCAGCGTAGGGCCCGTGGGCTCCTACGAGCAGTACTTC. Protein: CASSVGPVGSYEQYF. The rearrangement uses TRBV9 and TRBJ2-5; D is undetermined. The J call is doubtful: the DNA matches TRBJ2-7 better. The CDR3 runs 15 residues. CDR1 SGDLS and CDR2 YYNGEE come from the germline V gene.

The chain couples TRBV9 to TRBJ1-1; D gene uncertain. The CDR3 is 15 amino acids. Germline V gives CDR1 SGDLS, CDR2 YYNGEE. Trimming shortened V by 5 bases and J by 1 base, and 15 bases separated the two germline ends. The chain's CDR3 is CASSAGGRKNTEAFF. The CDR3 DNA reads TGTGCCAGCAGTGCTGGCGGCCGGAAGAACACTGAAGCTTTCTTT.

This chain joins TRBV28 and TRBJ1-2; no firm D call. V dropped 10 bases and J dropped 4 bases, with 10 bases sitting between them. CDR3 size: 11 residues. CDR1 and CDR2 (germline): MDHEN, SYDVKM. The CDR3 spells CATSYTYGYTF. The CDR3 bases are TGTGCCACATCCTATACCTATGGCTACACCTTC.

The rearrangement uses TRBV19 and TRBJ2-2; D unresolved. The CDR3 sequence is 16 residues long. Trimming removed 6 bases at V and 5 bases at J, with 19 bases between. Per the germline V gene, CDR1 is LNHDA and CDR2 is SQIVND (reference sequence). The CDR3 sequence is CASSRPGQSLTGELFF. CDR3 in DNA: TGTGCCAGTAGCCGACCTGGGCAAAGTTTGACCGGGGAGCTGTTTTTT.

This rearrangement joins TRBV10-2 to TRBJ1-1, with a weak D call TRBD1 (6 bases). V lost 6 bases to trimming and J lost 0 bases, with 17 bases between them. CDR3 length equals 16 residues. Looked up from germline, CDR1 is WSHSY and CDR2 is SAAADI. This CDR3 is CASSNRDITMNTEAFF. In nucleotides, the CDR3 is TGCGCCAGCAGCAACAGGGACATCACCATGAACACTGAAGCTTTCTTT.

This CDR3 is CASSVEGSSYEQYF. The CDR3 DNA reads TGTGCCAGCAGCGTAGAAGGTAGCAGCTACGAGCAGTACTTC. The chain carries TRBV9 and TRBJ2-7; D is unresolved. CDR1 and CDR2 (germline): SGDLS, YYNGEE. V shed 0 bases and J shed 3 bases, with 10 bases lying between them. This CDR3 region has 14 residues.